Below, one T cell receptor beta chain is given with its context. This clone is assessed as medium-sized (0.01 to 0.1%). The antigen this receptor binds is unknown. No clone much larger than this one lies a single base away; base qualities are absent. This sample is part of a study of radiotherapy plus CTLA-4 blockade in lung cancer listed by TCRdb under 2018. About the investigation overall: Among enrolled patients, 15% to 20% had an objective response and 31% reached disease control. The paper as a whole reports these results and caveats: After treatment with radiotherapy and ipilimumab, TCR clones that originated in tumors expanded in peripheral blood. The strongest predictors of response, as reported, were early dynamic changes in blood T cell clones along with a rise in serum interferon-beta after radiation.

Trimming takes 5 bases off V and 0 bases off J; junction bases not matched to a gene: 6. From cysteine to phenylalanine, the CDR3 is 15 amino acids long. Left in the record is the CDR3 DNA by itself, 45 bases read in frame from the first base. CDR1 and CDR2 are drawn from the germline V gene: SGHVS, FQNEAQ. Focal radiation therapy combined with CTLA-4 blockade (ipilimumab) was tested in patients with chemo-refractory metastatic non-small-cell lung cancer. The library relied on the immunoSEQ multiplex PCR assay. TCRdb retrieved this table from immuneACCESS and kept in-frame rearrangements only. Not all clones are present; in checked studies, unresolved V genes account for under half, and no reason is known for the remainder. For this sample the table gives 85,000 to 120,000 clones, of which 85% were detected only once. The top ten constitute approximately 2.5% of the sample.

This receptor was obtained from a human donor with non-small cell lung cancer that progressed on radiotherapy plus ipilimumab. Some clones in this sample may be carry-over from other donors' samples. The sequenced sample was peripheral blood, obtained from a patient treated with radiotherapy plus ipilimumab. The sequence links TRBV7-8 to TRBJ1-2, with TRBD1 identical over 7 junction bases. The CDR3 loop reads CASSRRTGPNYGYTF. The sequenced DNA: TGTGCCAGCAGCAGACGGACAGGACCTAACTATGGCTACACCTTC.